Presented here are 7 T cell receptor beta chains from one specimen sequenced in a study of T cell responses to AZD1222 COVID-19 vaccine. Sequencing used immunoSEQ multiplex PCR; TCRdb keeps in-frame clones, though not all of them. Of more than 70,000 clones listed, approximately 85% are singletons. This specimen was peripheral blood, taken on day 0 of MenACWY control vaccination. The receptors were gathered from an adult in good health.

V gene TRBV7-2 combines with J gene TRBJ2-7, with D possibly being TRBD2 (5 bases). CDR3 length equals 17 residues. The V end was cut by 2 bases, the J end by 5 bases, with 22 bases between. CDR1 is SGHTA, CDR2 FQGNSA, per germline. The CDR3 bases are TGTGCCAGCAGCTTATATTCCACACCGGGGTACGGAAACGAGCAGTACTTC. It codes for CASSLYSTPGYGNEQYF.

V is TRBV7-3 and J is TRBJ1-5, with a weak D call TRBD1 (5 bases). CDR1 and CDR2 (germline): SGHTA, FQGTGA. The CDR3 sequence is 17 residues long. The V and J ends lost 5 bases and 0 bases respectively, with 17 bases between them. DNA for the CDR3: TGTGCCAGCAGCCGCAATGTCAGGGATTATAGCAATCAGCCCCAGCATTTT. Translated: CASSRNVRDYSNQPQHF.

The chain links TRBV19 to TRBJ1-1; 8 nucleotides agree with TRBD1. The germline V gene has CDR1 LNHDA and CDR2 SQIVND (reference sequence). After removal of 5 bases from V and 0 bases from J, the junction contained 8 bases not matched to a gene. The CDR3 has 16 residues. In nucleotides, the CDR3 is TGTGCCAGTAGTGGCCGGACAGGGAGCATGAACACTGAAGCTTTCTTT. It yields the protein CASSGRTGSMNTEAFF.

V gene TRBV2 combines with J gene TRBJ1-3, with D maybe TRBD1 (6 bases). The CDR3 covers 16 residues. The V gene lost 5 bases and the J gene lost 0 bases, with 14 bases spanning the gap. In germline, CDR1 is SNHLY, CDR2 FYNNEI. The DNA of the CDR3 is TGTGCCAGCAGTCTCGACAGGCCCGCCTCTGGAAACACCATATATTTT. It codes for CASSLDRPASGNTIYF.

CDR3 bases: TGTGCCAGCAGGGACAGGGATAACACCGGGGAGCTGTTTTTT. Protein sequence: CASRDRDNTGELFF. This chain uses TRBV3-1 (or the pseudogene TRBV3-2) with TRBJ2-2, with 8 bases lining up with TRBD1. Germline CDR1 is LGHDT and CDR2 is YNNKEL (reference sequence). CDR3 length: 14 residues. V lost 6 bases and J lost 2; bases outside the gene matches: 2.

The chain is built from TRBV7-2 and TRBJ2-1; perhaps TRBD2 as D (5 bases). Germline lookup yields CDR1 SGHTA and CDR2 FQGNSA. V was clipped by 3 bases and J by 9 bases, with 15 bases between them. CDR3 length: 14 residues. In DNA, the CDR3 is TGTGCCAGCAGCTTCGGACTGGGCTCCGGTGAGCAGTTCTTC. Encoded protein: CASSFGLGSGEQFF.

The CDR3 DNA reads TGTGCCAGCAGCTTCGCTGGGGTTAATTCACCCCTCCACTTT. Translating it yields CASSFAGVNSPLHF. This sequence joins TRBV5-6 and TRBJ1-6; no clear D gene. Trimming took off 2 bases at V and 6 bases at J, with 9 bases between the two ends. This CDR3 has 14 residues. CDR1 and CDR2 (germline): SGHDT, YYEEEE.